This section outlines one TCR beta chain sequence together with its context. The germline V and J ends were trimmed by 2 bases and 5 bases, with 13 bases remaining between them. CDR1 MGHRA and CDR2 YSYEKL come from the germline V gene. This CDR3 has 14 amino acids. This sample was included in a study of blood T cell repertoires in COVID-19. On the study more broadly: In each case, the material was cDNA or gDNA derived from T cells, B-cell-depleted T cells, or PBMCs.

TCRdb's copy holds only in-frame clones and misses some; the assay was immunoSEQ multiplex PCR. Of approximately 220,000 clones listed, 88% are singletons. The study recruited people aged about 18 to 90 years across about two dozen US areas. Participant-reported clinical history was the basis for cohort assignment. This clonotype was sampled from a woman between 25 and 40 years old who had recovered from COVID-19. This chain links TRBV4-1 with TRBJ2-7, with D uncertain. Sequencing was performed on PBMCs or T cells enriched from blood (not recorded which). CDR3 bases: TGCGCCAGCAGCCAATCCGGGTCGGTTAACGAGCAGTACTTC. Translating gives CASSQSGSVNEQYF.